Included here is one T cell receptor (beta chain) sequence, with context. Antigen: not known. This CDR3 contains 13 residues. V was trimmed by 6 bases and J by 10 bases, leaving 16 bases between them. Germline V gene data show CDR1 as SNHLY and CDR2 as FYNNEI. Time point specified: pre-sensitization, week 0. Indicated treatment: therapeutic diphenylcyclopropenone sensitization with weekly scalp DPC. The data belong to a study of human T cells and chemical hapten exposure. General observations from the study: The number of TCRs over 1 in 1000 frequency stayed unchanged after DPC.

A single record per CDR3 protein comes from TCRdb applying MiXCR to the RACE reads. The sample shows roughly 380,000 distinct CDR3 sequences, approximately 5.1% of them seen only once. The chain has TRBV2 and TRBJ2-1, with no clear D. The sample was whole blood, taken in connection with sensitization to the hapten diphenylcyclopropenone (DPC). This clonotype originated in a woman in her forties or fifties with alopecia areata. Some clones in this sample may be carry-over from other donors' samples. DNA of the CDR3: TGTGCCAGCAGGGCCCGTAGAGTTCAGGAGCAGTTCTTC. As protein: CASRARRVQEQFF. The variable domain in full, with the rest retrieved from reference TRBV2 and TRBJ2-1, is EPEVTQTPSHQVTQMGQEVILRCVPISNHLYFYWYRQILGQKVEFLVSFYNNEISEKSEIFDDQFSVERPDGSNFTLKIRSTKLEDSAMYFCASRARRVQEQFFGPGTRLTVL.